This T cell receptor (beta chain) emerged from a study of identical twins. Deletions cut 3 bases from V and 2 bases from J, with 11 bases between. In germline, CDR1 is DFQATT, CDR2 SNEGSKA (reference sequence). The CDR3 loop spans 14 amino acids. It was template switching that added a universal primer site, and there were unique molecular identifiers on the cDNA. TCRdb independently ran MiXCR on the 5' RACE reads; one entry per CDR3 protein. Altogether roughly 1,500,000 distinct CDR3 sequences are present, about 32% being singletons, with the ten largest covering over 0.25%. This clonotype was sampled from a newborn girl in good health. This chain uses TRBV20-1 with TRBJ1-3; D not resolved. The specimen was cord blood. CDR3 DNA: TGCAGTGCTAGCCCATCACGGCCTGGAAACACCATATATTTT. Translating it yields CSASPSRPGNTIYF.